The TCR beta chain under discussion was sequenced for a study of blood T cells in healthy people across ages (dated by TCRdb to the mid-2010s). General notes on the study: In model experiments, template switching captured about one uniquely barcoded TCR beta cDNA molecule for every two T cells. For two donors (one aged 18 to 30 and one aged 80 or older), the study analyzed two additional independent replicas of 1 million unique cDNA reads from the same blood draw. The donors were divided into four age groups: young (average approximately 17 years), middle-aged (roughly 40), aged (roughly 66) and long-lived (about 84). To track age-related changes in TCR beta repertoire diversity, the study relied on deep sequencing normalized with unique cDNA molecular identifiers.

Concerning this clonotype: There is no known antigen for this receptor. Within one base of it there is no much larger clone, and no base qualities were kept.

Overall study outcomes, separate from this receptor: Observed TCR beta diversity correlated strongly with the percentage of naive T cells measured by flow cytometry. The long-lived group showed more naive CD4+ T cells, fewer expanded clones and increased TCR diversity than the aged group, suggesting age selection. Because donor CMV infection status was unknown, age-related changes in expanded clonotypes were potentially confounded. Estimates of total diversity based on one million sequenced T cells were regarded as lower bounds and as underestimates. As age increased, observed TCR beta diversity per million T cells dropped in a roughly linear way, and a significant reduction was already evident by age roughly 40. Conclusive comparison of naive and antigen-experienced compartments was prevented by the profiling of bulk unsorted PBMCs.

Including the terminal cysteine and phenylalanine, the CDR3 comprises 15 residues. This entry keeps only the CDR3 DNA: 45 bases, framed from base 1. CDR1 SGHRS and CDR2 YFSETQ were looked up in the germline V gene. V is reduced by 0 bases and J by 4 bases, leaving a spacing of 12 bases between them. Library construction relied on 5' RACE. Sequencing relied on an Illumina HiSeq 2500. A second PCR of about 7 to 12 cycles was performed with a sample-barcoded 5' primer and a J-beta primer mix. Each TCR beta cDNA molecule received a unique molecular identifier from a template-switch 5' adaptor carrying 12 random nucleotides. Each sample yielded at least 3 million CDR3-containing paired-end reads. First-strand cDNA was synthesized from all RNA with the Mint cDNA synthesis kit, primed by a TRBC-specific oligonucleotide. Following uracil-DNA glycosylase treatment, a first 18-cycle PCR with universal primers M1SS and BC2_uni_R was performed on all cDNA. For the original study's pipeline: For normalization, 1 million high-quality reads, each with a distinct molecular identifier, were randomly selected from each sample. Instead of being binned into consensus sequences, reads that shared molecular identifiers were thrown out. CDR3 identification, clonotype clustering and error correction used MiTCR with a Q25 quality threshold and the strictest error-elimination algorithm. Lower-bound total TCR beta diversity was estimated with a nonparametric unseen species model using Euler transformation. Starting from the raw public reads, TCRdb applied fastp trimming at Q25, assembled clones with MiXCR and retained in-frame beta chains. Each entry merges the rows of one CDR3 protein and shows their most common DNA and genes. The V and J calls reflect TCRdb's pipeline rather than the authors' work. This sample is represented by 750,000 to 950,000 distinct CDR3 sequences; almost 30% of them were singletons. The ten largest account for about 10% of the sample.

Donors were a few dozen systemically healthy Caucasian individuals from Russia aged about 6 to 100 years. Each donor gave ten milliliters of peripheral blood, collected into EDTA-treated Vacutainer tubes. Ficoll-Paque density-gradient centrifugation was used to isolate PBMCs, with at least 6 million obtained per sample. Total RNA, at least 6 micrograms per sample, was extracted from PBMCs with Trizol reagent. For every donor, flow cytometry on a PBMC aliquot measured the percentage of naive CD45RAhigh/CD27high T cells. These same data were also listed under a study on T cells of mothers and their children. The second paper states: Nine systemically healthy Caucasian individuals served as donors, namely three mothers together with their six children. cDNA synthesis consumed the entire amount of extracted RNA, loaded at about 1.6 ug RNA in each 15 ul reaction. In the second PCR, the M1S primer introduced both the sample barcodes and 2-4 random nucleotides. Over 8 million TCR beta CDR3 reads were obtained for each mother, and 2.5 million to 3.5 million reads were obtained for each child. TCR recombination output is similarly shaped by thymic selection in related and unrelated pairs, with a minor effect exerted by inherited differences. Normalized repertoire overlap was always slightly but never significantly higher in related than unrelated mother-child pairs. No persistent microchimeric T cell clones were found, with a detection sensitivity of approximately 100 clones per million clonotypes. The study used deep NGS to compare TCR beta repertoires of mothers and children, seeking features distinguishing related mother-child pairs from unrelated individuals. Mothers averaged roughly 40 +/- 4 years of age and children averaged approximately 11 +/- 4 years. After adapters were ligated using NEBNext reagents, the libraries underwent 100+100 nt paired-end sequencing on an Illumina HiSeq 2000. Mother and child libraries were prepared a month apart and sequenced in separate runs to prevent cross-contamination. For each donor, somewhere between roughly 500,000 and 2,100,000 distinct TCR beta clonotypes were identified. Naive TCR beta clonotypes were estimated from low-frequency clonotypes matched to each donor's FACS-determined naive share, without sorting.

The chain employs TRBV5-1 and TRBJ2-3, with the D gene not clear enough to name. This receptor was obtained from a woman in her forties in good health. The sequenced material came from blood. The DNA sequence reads TGCGCCAGCAGCTTGGGGGTGGCCTACGCAGATACGCAGTATTTT. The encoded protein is CASSLGVAYADTQYF.